What follows are 29 T cell receptor beta chains derived from one specimen sequenced in a study of blood T cell repertoires in COVID-19. TCRdb's table, derived via immunoSEQ multiplex PCR, lists solely in-frame clones and lacks some. Of roughly 320,000 clones listed, about nine tenths were seen once; the top ten hold 1.8%. Source material: peripheral blood. The receptors here all came from a woman aged 30 to 39 with COVID-19, enrolled during active disease.

The V call is TRBV2, the J call TRBJ1-6, with no clear D. CDR3 length equals 16 residues. V was trimmed by 7 bases and J by 7 bases, leaving 20 bases between them. Germline assignment: CDR1 SNHLY and CDR2 FYNNEI. CDR3 sequence reads: CASISEASSSNSPLHF. DNA of the CDR3: TGTGCCAGCATATCGGAGGCATCGAGCTCGAATTCACCCCTCCACTTT. The variable domain in full, with the rest retrieved from reference TRBV2 and TRBJ1-6, is EPEVTQTPSHQVTQMGQEVILRCVPISNHLYFYWYRQILGQKVEFLVSFYNNEISEKSEIFDDQFSVERPDGSNFTLKIRSTKLEDSAMYFCASISEASSSNSPLHFGNGTRLTVT.

This clone occurred once. The rearrangement joins TRBV27 to TRBJ1-2; 7 nucleotides align to TRBD1. J was trimmed by 3 bases and V by 5 bases; bases with no gene match: 6. The CDR3 is 14 amino acids. In germline, CDR1 is MNHEY, CDR2 SMNVEV (reference sequence). Here the CDR3 reads CASSPDRADYGYTF. In DNA form, the CDR3 reads TGTGCCAGCAGTCCCGACAGGGCTGACTATGGCTACACCTTC.

This sequence joins TRBV10-1 and TRBJ2-5; 12 bases fit TRBD2. J gave up 5 bases and V 5 bases, and 9 bases lay outside the gene matches. Per germline, CDR1 WNHNN and CDR2 SYGVQD (reference sequence). The CDR3 totals 16 residues. The CDR3 here is CASSMELAGGLETQYF. The CDR3 DNA follows: TGCGCCAGCAGTATGGAACTAGCGGGGGGCTTGGAGACCCAGTACTTC.

This clone was seen a few times. V is TRBV7-2 and J is TRBJ2-7; 16 positions agree with TRBD2. V was pared by 5 bases and J by 1 base, with 5 bases of the junction left unmatched. The CDR3 has 17 residues. The germline gives CDR1 SGHTA, CDR2 FQGNSA. Here the CDR3 reads CASSPGLAGGDSYEQYF. The CDR3 DNA follows: TGTGCCAGCAGCCCGGGACTAGCGGGGGGGGATTCCTACGAGCAGTACTTC.

Written as DNA, the CDR3 is TGTGCCAGCAGCTTAAGGGCGGGGTACAATGAGCAGTTCTTC. Residues: CASSLRAGYNEQFF. The chain combines TRBV7-2 with TRBJ2-1, with a possible D match to TRBD2 (6 bases). The V gene lost 2 bases and the J gene lost 4 bases, with 9 bases spanning the gap. Germline lookup yields CDR1 SGHTA and CDR2 FQGNSA. The CDR3 has 14 residues.

Regarding this clone: An end of the junction differs from the germline gene, which may be a read error. The V call is TRBV7-7, the J call TRBJ1-5; TRBD1 matches at 7 bases. The CDR3 runs to 18 residues. Germline V lookup: CDR1 SSHAT, CDR2 FNYEAQ (reference sequence). The CDR3 protein is CASITSRGWDSRIQPQHF. In DNA form, the CDR3 reads TGTGCTAGCATCACTAGTAGAGGGTGGGACAGTCGGATTCAGCCCCAGCATTTT.

This clone was counted a single time. The genes are TRBV7-2 and TRBJ2-5; 8 nucleotides align to TRBD2. There are 14 residues in the CDR3. The germline V gene encodes CDR1 SGHTA and CDR2 FQGNSA. The V segment lost 6 bases and the J segment 5 bases; nucleotides outside the gene matches: 8. The CDR3 nucleotides are TGTGCCAGCAGTCCGGCCCCGGGGGGGGAGACCCAGTACTTC. Translation: CASSPAPGGETQYF.

The V call is TRBV15, the J call TRBJ1-5; TRBD1 might be the D (5 bases). CDR1 and CDR2 from the germline V gene are LNHNV and YYDKDF (reference sequence). The germline V and J ends were trimmed by 3 bases and 5 bases, with 14 bases remaining between them. The CDR3 has 15 amino acids. CDR3 nucleotides: TGTGCCACCAGCAGCTCCGGGACTAAATATCAGCCCCAGCATTTT. This encodes CATSSSGTKYQPQHF.

The V and J genes are TRBV7-9 and TRBJ2-5; maybe TRBD1 (5 bases). CDR1 SEHNR and CDR2 FQNEAQ come from the germline V gene (reference sequence). V lost 1 base and J lost 7, with 13 bases in between. CDR3 length: 14 amino acids. CDR3 sequence reads: CASSLGGQERTQYF. DNA for the CDR3: TGTGCCAGCAGCTTAGGGGGCCAGGAGCGGACCCAGTACTTC.

This chain links TRBV19 with TRBJ1-5; 8 nucleotides line up with TRBD1. The germline CDR1 and CDR2 sequences are LNHDA and SQIVND (reference sequence). Trimming at V came to 1 base and at J to 6 bases, leaving 8 bases not matched to a gene. The CDR3 spans 16 residues. The CDR3 sequence: CASSIGGQGAGQPQHF. The CDR3, as DNA: TGTGCCAGTAGTATAGGAGGTCAGGGGGCAGGTCAGCCCCAGCATTTT.

The chain combines TRBV19 with TRBJ2-6, with D tentatively TRBD1 (5 bases). Germline-derived CDR1 and CDR2 are LNHDA and SQIVND (reference sequence). The CDR3 is 19 amino acids. V lost 1 base to trimming and J lost 1 base, with 17 bases between them. This CDR3 reads CASSIGPAGIHSGANVLTF. The CDR3 region has the DNA TGTGCCAGTAGTATAGGGCCAGCAGGGATCCATTCTGGGGCCAACGTCCTGACTTTC.

This chain uses TRBV5-6 with TRBJ2-1; tentatively, D is TRBD1 (6 bases). Germline CDR1 reads SGHDT; CDR2 reads YYEEEE. The CDR3 consists of 17 residues. Trimming left V 1 base short and J 5 bases short, with 19 bases between. CDR3 DNA sequence: TGTGCCAGCAGCTTGCGGCTTGGGCAGGGGTACCACAATGAGCAGTTCTTC. This codes for CASSLRLGQGYHNEQFF.

This chain links TRBV10-1 with TRBJ2-5; TRBD1 aligns across 11 bases. Trimming took 6 bases from V and 5 from J; bases not matched to a gene: 8. The germline CDR1 and CDR2 sequences are WNHNN and SYGVQD (reference sequence). The CDR3 length is 15 residues. The CDR3 loop is CASRPGQGDEETQYF. The CDR3 DNA reads TGCGCCAGCAGGCCGGGACAGGGGGATGAGGAGACCCAGTACTTC.

The chain carries TRBV1 and TRBJ1-6; TRBD1 is the table's D call and was not checked against the DNA. TRBV1 is a pseudogene locus. This CDR3 region has 15 residues. CDR3 loop: CTSSHSRTVNSPLHF. The CDR3 DNA reads TGCACCAGCAGCCACTCGAGGACAGTCAATTCACCCCTCCACTTT.

V is TRBV7-6 and J is TRBJ2-3; 11 bases are a match to TRBD2. CDR3 size: 16 residues. The germline V gene has CDR1 SGHVS and CDR2 FNYEAQ. The J segment lost 3 bases and the V segment lost 5 bases, leaving 7 bases of the junction unmatched. The CDR3 region is CASSHPLAGVTDTQYF. CDR3 DNA sequence: TGTGCCAGCAGCCACCCACTAGCGGGGGTAACAGATACGCAGTATTTT.

The rearrangement uses TRBV11-1 and TRBJ2-1; D remains ambiguous. The CDR3 length is 14 residues. Trimming took off 1 base at V and 7 bases at J, with 11 bases between the two ends. Germline V gene data show CDR1 as SGHAT and CDR2 as FQDESV (reference sequence). The CDR3 bases are TGTGCCAGCAGCTTAGTTCGTCTAGTGAATGAGCAGTTCTTC. Encoded protein: CASSLVRLVNEQFF.

The count of this clone is one. This rearrangement joins TRBV4-3 to TRBJ1-4; D unresolved. CDR1 LGHNA and CDR2 YSLEER come from the germline V gene. The V end lost 3 bases, the J end lost 0 bases, and 11 bases lay between the germline ends. The CDR3 sequence is 16 residues long. The CDR3 protein is CASSQEPRATNEKLFF. The CDR3 nucleotides read TGCGCCAGCAGCCAGGAGCCTCGGGCAACTAATGAAAAACTGTTTTTT.

The rearrangement joins TRBV27 to TRBJ2-3; TRBD2 matches 7 bases. V shed 2 bases, J shed 1 base, and the junction held 3 bases outside the gene matches. The CDR3 extends over 15 amino acids. Per the germline V gene, CDR1 is MNHEY and CDR2 is SMNVEV (reference sequence). The DNA for the CDR3 is TGTGCCAGCAGTTTACGCGGGGGTGGCACAGATACGCAGTATTTT. Its protein product is CASSLRGGGTDTQYF.

This rearrangement joins TRBV19 to TRBJ2-2, with 9 bases that match TRBD1. V dropped 8 bases and J dropped 4; count of bases not matched to a gene: 8. The CDR3 length is 15 residues. Germline V gene lookup returns CDR1 LNHDA and CDR2 SQIVND (reference sequence). The CDR3 loop reads CASFRTGVSTGELFF. In DNA, the CDR3 is TGTGCCAGTTTCAGGACAGGGGTGAGCACCGGGGAGCTGTTTTTT.

V usage is TRBV29-1 and J usage is TRBJ2-7, with D possibly being TRBD2 (7 bases). CDR1 is SQVTM, CDR2 ANQGSEA, per germline. CDR3 length: 12 residues. CDR3 sequence: CSAGEGGYEQYF. The CDR3 region has the DNA TGCAGTGCGGGAGAGGGGGGGTACGAGCAGTACTTC.

The rearrangement links TRBV7-8 to TRBJ1-3; TRBD1 is a possible D gene (6 bases). Deletions cut 5 bases from V and 0 bases from J, with 14 bases between. The CDR3 contains 16 residues. The germline V gene encodes CDR1 SGHVS and CDR2 FQNEAQ. This chain's CDR3 is CASSPSQGLSGNTIYF. Here the CDR3 DNA reads TGTGCCAGCAGCCCTAGCCAGGGGCTCTCTGGAAACACCATATATTTT.

This clone was observed once. This rearrangement joins TRBV18 to TRBJ2-2; 11 bases match TRBD1. Germline values: CDR1 KGHSH, CDR2 LQKENI. The V and J ends lost 3 bases and 4 bases, in that order; junction bases with no gene match: 7. The CDR3 is 17 residues long. The CDR3 DNA follows: TGTGCCAGCTCACCCGCCGGACAGGGGGCCGGCACCGGGGAGCTGTTTTTT. Amino acids: CASSPAGQGAGTGELFF.

V is TRBV29-1 and J is TRBJ2-7; TRBD1 is a possible D gene (6 bases). Trimming stripped 7 bases from V and 2 bases from J, with 12 bases between. Looked up from germline, CDR1 is SQVTM and CDR2 is ANQGSEA. CDR3 length: 12 amino acids. The CDR3 here is CSAGDTPYEQYF. The DNA for the CDR3 is TGCAGCGCAGGGGACACGCCCTACGAGCAGTACTTC.

V usage is TRBV4-1 and J usage is TRBJ2-5; TRBD1 might be the D (6 bases). The V gene's germline CDR1 is MGHRA and CDR2 YSYEKL. The CDR3 loop spans 14 amino acids. Trimming removed 4 bases from V and 1 base from J, with 10 bases in between. The CDR3 sequence: CASSRRQVQETQYF. The CDR3 DNA follows: TGCGCCAGCAGCCGACGACAGGTCCAAGAGACCCAGTACTTC.

V gene TRBV7-2 combines with J gene TRBJ1-6; D unresolved. The germline V gene has CDR1 SGHTA and CDR2 FQGNSA. The V gene lost 1 base and the J gene lost 7 bases, with 8 bases spanning the gap. This CDR3 region has 14 residues. The CDR3 protein is CASSLDGWNSPLHF. The CDR3 nucleotides read TGTGCCAGCAGCTTAGACGGGTGGAATTCACCCCTCCACTTT.

V gene TRBV7-2 combines with J gene TRBJ2-5; the D gene is possibly TRBD1 (6 bases). The V and J ends lost 5 bases and 6 bases respectively, with 13 bases between them. Germline CDR1 SGHTA, CDR2 FQGNSA. This CDR3 spans 13 amino acids. CDR3 DNA: TGTGCCAGCAGCGACTGGACAGTCAAGACCCAGTACTTC. This codes for CASSDWTVKTQYF.

The V gene is TRBV4-1, the J gene TRBJ1-2; TRBD1 might be the D (6 bases). The germline V gene encodes CDR1 MGHRA and CDR2 YSYEKL. With 0 bases removed from V and 4 bases from J, the gap between germline ends came to 12 bases. This CDR3 comprises 15 residues. The CDR3 here is CASSQEAGQSYGYTF. CDR3 DNA: TGCGCCAGCAGCCAAGAGGCAGGACAGAGCTATGGCTACACCTTC.

This chain joins TRBV2 and TRBJ1-1; 9 positions agree with TRBD1. Germline V CDR1 and CDR2: SNHLY, FYNNEI. CDR3 size: 14 residues. V was pared by 6 bases and J by 1 base, with 3 bases of the junction left unmatched. The CDR3 DNA reads TGTGCCAGCAGGGCGGGACAGGGGAACACTGAAGCTTTCTTT. Amino acid sequence: CASRAGQGNTEAFF.

V usage is TRBV19 and J usage is TRBJ1-5; maybe TRBD1 (6 bases). V dropped 5 bases and J dropped 1 base, with 15 bases sitting between them. Germline assignment: CDR1 LNHDA and CDR2 SQIVND (reference sequence). The CDR3 consists of 16 residues. The CDR3 protein is CASSPGDVLSNQPQHF. In DNA, the CDR3 is TGTGCCAGTAGTCCAGGGGATGTCCTAAGCAATCAGCCCCAGCATTTT. Based on the CDR3 plus reference TRBV19 and TRBJ1-5, the full variable domain is DGGITQSPKYLFRKEGQNVTLSCEQNLNHDAMYWYRQDPGQGLRLIYYSQIVNDFQKGDIAEGYSVSREKKESFPLTVTSAQKNPTAFYLCASSPGDVLSNQPQHFGDGTRLSIL.